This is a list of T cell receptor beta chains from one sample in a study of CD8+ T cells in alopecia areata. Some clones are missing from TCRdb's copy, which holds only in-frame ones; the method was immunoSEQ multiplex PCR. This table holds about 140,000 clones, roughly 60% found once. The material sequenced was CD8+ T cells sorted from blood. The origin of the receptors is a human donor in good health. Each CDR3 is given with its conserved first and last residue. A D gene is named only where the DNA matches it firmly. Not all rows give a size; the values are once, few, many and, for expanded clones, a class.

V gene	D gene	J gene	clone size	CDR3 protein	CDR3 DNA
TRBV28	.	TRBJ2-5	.	CASSFYLGVNF	TGTGCCAGCAGTTTTTACTTGGGTGTAAACTTC
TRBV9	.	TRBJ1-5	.	CASSVSGDHQPQHF	TGTGCCAGCAGCGTATCAGGGGACCATCAGCCCCAGCATTTT
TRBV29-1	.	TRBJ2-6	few	CSAFVTGPEGANVLTF	TGCAGCGCCTTCGTGACAGGACCTGAGGGGGCCAACGTCCTGACTTTC
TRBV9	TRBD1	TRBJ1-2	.	CASSAGTVGGYTF	TGTGCCAGCAGCGCCGGGACAGTCGGTGGCTACACCTTC
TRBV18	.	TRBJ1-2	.	CASSPQTDYGYTF	TGTGCCAGCTCACCCCAGACAGACTATGGCTACACCTTC
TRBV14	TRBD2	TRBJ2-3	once	CASSSGLGKDTQYF	TGTGCCAGCAGCTCGGGACTAGGGAAAGATACGCAGTATTTT
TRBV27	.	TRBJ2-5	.	CASSWISSRETQYF	TGTGCCAGCAGCTGGATTTCCAGTCGTGAGACCCAGTACTTC
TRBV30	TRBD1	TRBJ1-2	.	CAWSAGTGYGYTF	TGTGCCTGGAGCGCCGGGACAGGCTATGGCTACACCTTC
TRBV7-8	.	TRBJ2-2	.	CASSYGAHRNTGELFF	TGTGCCAGCTCGTACGGGGCACATCGGAACACCGGGGAGCTGTTTTTT
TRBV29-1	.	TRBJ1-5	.	CSVTPGSNQPQHF	TGCAGCGTTACCCCAGGGAGCAATCAGCCCCAGCATTTT
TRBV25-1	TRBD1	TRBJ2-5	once	CASSGTGGQETQYF	TGTGCCAGCAGTGGGACAGGGGGCCAAGAGACCCAGTACTTC
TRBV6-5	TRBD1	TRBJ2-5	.	CASSYIGTEEETQYF	TGTGCCAGCAGTTACATAGGGACAGAAGAGGAGACCCAGTACTTC
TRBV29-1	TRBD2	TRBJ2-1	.	CSVEVERLASNEQFF	TGCAGCGTTGAAGTGGAGAGACTAGCGAGCAATGAGCAGTTCTTC
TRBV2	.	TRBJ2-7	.	CAGQGGFYEQYF	TGTGCCGGTCAGGGGGGATTCTACGAGCAGTACTTC
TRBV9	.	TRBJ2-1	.	CASSKTGKQFF	TGTGCCAGCAGCAAAACAGGGAAGCAGTTCTTC
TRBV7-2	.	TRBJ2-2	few	CASSFEGVAGELFF	TGTGCCAGCAGCTTCGAAGGCGTGGCCGGGGAGCTGTTTTTT